This T cell receptor (beta chain) was observed in a study of T cell responses to AZD1222 COVID-19 vaccine. General study points: Spike was spanned by vaccine-associated CD4 TCRs, with dominance at 160-218 and 743-854. Unmutated variant regions are reportedly targeted by nearly half of spike-specific TCRs.

TCRdb keeps only in-frame clones here, not all; method: immunoSEQ multiplex PCR. The sample has 70,000 to 85,000 clones; approximately 90% are singletons. In this sample, this clone turned up once. Its cognate antigen is unknown. With V trimmed by 2 bases and J by 6 bases, 4 bases remained unmatched. CDR1 is GTSNPN and CDR2 is SVGIG in the germline V gene (reference sequence). The CDR3 totals 15 residues. The receptor comes from an adult in good health. Material: peripheral blood, obtained on day 0 of AZD1222 vaccination. The V and J genes are TRBV30 and TRBJ2-3, with 14 positions matching TRBD2. The CDR3 is CAWSTGLAGADTQYF. CDR3 DNA sequence: TGTGCCTGGAGTACGGGACTAGCGGGAGCGGATACGCAGTATTTT.